This section outlines one T cell receptor (beta chain) sequence together with its context. The antigen remains unidentified. This CDR3 is built from 13 residues. Losses at the gene ends were 7 bases for V and 5 bases for J; bases not matched to a gene: 8. Germline values: CDR1 MNHEY, CDR2 SMNVEV (reference sequence). This specimen belongs to a study of shared clonotypes between healthy human individuals. At the level of the study: CD4 naive and CD4 memory each took three plates per donor, while CD8 naive took two and CD8 memory one.

Findings and caveats of the study: Naive subsets typically showed greater estimated richness than memory subsets. Large sequencing depth failed to make sorted-subset sequencing complete, rarefaction showed. Among donors, sharing of clonotypes was expected to be affected by sequencing depth.

Data came from immunoSEQ multiplex PCR; TCRdb stores just in-frame clones and leaves some out. Here the sample spans fewer than 850,000 clones, 90% to 97% being singletons. Naive CD8 populations comprised CD45RO-negative cells positively selected for CCR7, excluding terminally differentiated effector memory CD45RA+ cells. The source material was naive CD8+ T cells sorted from blood. The sequence was obtained from a man aged 30 to 45 in good health. The chain has TRBV27 and TRBJ2-7, with 7 bases lining up with TRBD2. The CDR3 sequence is CASTGGRFNEQYF. For the CDR3, the DNA is TGTGCCAGCACGGGGGGTAGGTTTAACGAGCAGTACTTC.